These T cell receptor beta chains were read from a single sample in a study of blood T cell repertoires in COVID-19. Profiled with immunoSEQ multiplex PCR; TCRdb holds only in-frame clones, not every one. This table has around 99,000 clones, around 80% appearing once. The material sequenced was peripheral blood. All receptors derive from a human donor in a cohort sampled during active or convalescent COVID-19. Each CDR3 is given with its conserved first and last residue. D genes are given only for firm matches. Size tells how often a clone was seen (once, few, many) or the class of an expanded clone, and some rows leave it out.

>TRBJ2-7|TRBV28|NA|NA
TGTGCCAGCAGTTTCAGGGTCTACGAGCAGTACTTC
CASSFRVYEQYF
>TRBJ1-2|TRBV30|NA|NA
TGTGCCTGGAGTAAGGGGGACGGTTATGGCTACACCTTC
CAWSKGDGYGYTF
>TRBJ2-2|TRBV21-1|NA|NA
TGTGCCAGCAGCGCGACAAGATACAGGGGAGACCAGGCACATTACGACACCGGGGAGCTGTTTTTT
CASSATRYRGDQAHYDTGELFF
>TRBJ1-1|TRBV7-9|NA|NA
TGTGCCAGCAGCTCTGCCCGACAGAACACTGAAGCTTTCTTT
CASSSARQNTEAFF
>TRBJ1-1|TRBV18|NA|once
TGTGCCAGCTCACCATACAATATGAACACTGAAGCTTTCTTT
CASSPYNMNTEAFF
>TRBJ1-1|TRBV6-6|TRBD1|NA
TGTGCCAGCAGAGACCGGGACAGGACAGAAGCTTTCTTT
CASRDRDRTEAFF
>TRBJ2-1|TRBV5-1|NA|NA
TGCGCCAGCAGCTTGGCCGTGAGGGCTGGGAATGAGCAGTTCTTC
CASSLAVRAGNEQFF
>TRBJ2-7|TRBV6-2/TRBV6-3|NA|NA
TGTGCCAGCAGCACCGGGACTGGCCTATCCTACGAGCAGTACTTC
CASSTGTGLSYEQYF
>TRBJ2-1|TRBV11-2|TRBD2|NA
TGTGCCAGCGGACTAGCGGGGAACAATGAGCAGTTCTTC
CASGLAGNNEQFF
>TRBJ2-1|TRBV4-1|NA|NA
TGCGCCAGCAGCCAACCCCTTTTGGGGGGTAGGAATGAGCAGTTCTTC
CASSQPLLGGRNEQFF
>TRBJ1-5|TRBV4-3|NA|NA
TGCGCCAGCAGCCCAGAGACAGTCAATCAGCCCCAGCATTTT
CASSPETVNQPQHF
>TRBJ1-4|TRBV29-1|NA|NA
TGCAGCGCCCTACTAGAAGGAGAAAAACTGTTTTTT
CSALLEGEKLFF
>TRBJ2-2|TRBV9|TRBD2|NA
TGTGCCAGCATGGTCACTAGCGGGGGGACCCGCACCGGGGAGCTGTTTTTT
CASMVTSGGTRTGELFF
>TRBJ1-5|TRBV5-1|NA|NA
TGCGCCAGCAGCCCCGGACGGGAAAATCAGCCCCAGCATTTT
CASSPGRENQPQHF
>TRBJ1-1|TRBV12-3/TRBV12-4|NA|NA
TGTGCCAGCAGTTTGTGGGGGGTCGCCGCTTTCTTT
CASSLWGVAAFF
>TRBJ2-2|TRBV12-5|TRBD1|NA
TGTGCTAGTGGTTTGGTGGCCGGGTGGCAGGGGGTCACCGGGGAGCTGTTTTTT
CASGLVAGWQGVTGELFF
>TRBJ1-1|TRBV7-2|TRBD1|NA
TGTGCCAGCAGGACCCGCGGACAGGTGAACACTGAAGCTTTCTTT
CASRTRGQVNTEAFF
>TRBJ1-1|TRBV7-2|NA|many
TGTGCCAGCAGCATTTCGTCGAACACTGAAGCTTTCTTT
CASSISSNTEAFF
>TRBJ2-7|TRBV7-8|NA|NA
TGTGCCAGCAGCTCATCCGAGCTGGGGGGCTACGAGCAGTACTTC
CASSSSELGGYEQYF
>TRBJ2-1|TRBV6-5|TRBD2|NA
TGTGCCAGCAAACTTGGGGGGGGCTCCTACAATGAGCAGTTCTTC
CASKLGGGSYNEQFF
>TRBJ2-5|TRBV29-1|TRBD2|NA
TGCAGCGTTGTGGCAACTAGCGGGGAATTGTGTGACTTC
CSVVATSGELCDF
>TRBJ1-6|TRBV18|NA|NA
TGTGCCAGCTCACCACCCGAGGGTAATTCACCCCTCCACTTT
CASSPPEGNSPLHF
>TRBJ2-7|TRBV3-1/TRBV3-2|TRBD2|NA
TGTGCCAGCAGCCAAGAATTCGGTCGGAGCGGGAAACCCTACGAGCAGTACTTC
CASSQEFGRSGKPYEQYF
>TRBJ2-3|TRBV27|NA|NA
TGTGCCAGCAGTTTATATGGTGGGGCGCTTACAGATACGCAGTATTTT
CASSLYGGALTDTQYF
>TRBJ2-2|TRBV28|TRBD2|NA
TGTGCCAGCAGTTCCCCTGCGGGGGGTCGCACCGGGGAGCTGTTTTTT
CASSSPAGGRTGELFF
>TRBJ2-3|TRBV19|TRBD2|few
TGTGCCAGTAGTATAGGACTAGCGGGGGGTCGAAGGGATACGCAGTATTTT
CASSIGLAGGRRDTQYF
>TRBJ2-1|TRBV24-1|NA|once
TGTGCCACCAGTGACAATAATGAGCAGTTCTTC
CATSDNNEQFF
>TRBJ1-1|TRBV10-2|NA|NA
TGCGCCAGCAGCAAGCCCAGGGGTTACACGAACACTGAAGCTTTCTTT
CASSKPRGYTNTEAFF
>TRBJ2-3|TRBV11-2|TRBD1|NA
TGTGCCAGCAGCCATGAGGCCGGGACAGGCCCTCCCACAGATACGCAGTATTTT
CASSHEAGTGPPTDTQYF
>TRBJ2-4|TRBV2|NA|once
TGTGCCAGCTTCGACAGCCAGATTAACATTCAGTACTTC
CASFDSQINIQYF
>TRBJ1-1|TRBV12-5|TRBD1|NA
TGTGCTAGTGGTTCCACGAAACAGGGGTGGGGCACTGAAGCTTTCTTT
CASGSTKQGWGTEAFF
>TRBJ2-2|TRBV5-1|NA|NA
TGCGCCAGCAGACTCCGAGCCACCGGGGAGCTGTTTTTT
CASRLRATGELFF
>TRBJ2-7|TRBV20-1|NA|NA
TGCAGTGCTAGTGGGACACTCGTAGGGCAGTACTTC
CSASGTLVGQYF
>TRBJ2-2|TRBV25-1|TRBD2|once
TGTGCCAGCAGTGAGGCTCTAGCGGGATTGAACACCGGGGAGCTGTTTTTT
CASSEALAGLNTGELFF
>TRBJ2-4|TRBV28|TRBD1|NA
TGTGCCAGCAGTTTCACCCTACAGGGGGGCAAAAACATTCAGTACTTC
CASSFTLQGGKNIQYF
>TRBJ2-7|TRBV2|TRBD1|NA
TGTGCCAGCAGCTACAGGGGCGCGGAGCAGTACTTC
CASSYRGAEQYF
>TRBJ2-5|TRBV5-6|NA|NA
TGTGCCAGCAGCTCCCAAACGAGGGAGGATTGGGAGACCCAGTACTTC
CASSSQTREDWETQYF
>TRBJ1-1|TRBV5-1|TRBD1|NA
TGCGCCAGCAGCTCCGAAACAGGGGGTTTGGAAGCTTTCTTT
CASSSETGGLEAFF
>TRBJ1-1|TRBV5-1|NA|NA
TGCGCCAGCAGCTTGGTCAGCGGCGTCCCTGAAGCTTTCTTT
CASSLVSGVPEAFF
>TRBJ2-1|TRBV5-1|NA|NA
TGCGCCAGCAGCTTGGCCTCCACAGGGTTGGTCAATGAGCAGTTCTTC
CASSLASTGLVNEQFF
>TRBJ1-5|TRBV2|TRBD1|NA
TGTGCCAGCACCTCAGAAGGACAGGTCCTACGGGGGAGCAATCAGCCCCAGCATTTT
CASTSEGQVLRGSNQPQHF
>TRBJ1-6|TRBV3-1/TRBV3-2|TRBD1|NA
TGTGCCAGCAGTCACGCAGGACAGGGGTTGAATTCACCCCTCCACTTT
CASSHAGQGLNSPLHF
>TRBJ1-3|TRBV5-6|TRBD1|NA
TGTGCCAGCAGCAACCCAGGGGGCAGTGGTGGAAACACCATATATTTT
CASSNPGGSGGNTIYF
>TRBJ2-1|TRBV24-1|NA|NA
TGTGCCACCAGTGCTTGGGACTCACACAATGAGCAGTTCTTC
CATSAWDSHNEQFF
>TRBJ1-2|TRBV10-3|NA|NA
TGTGCCATCAGGGGGGGGGCAGATGGCTACACCTTC
CAIRGGADGYTF
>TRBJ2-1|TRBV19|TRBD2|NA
TGTGCCAGTAGTATACAACTAGCGGTGTACAATGAGCAGTTCTTC
CASSIQLAVYNEQFF
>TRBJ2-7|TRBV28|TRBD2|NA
TGTGCCAGCAGTCTGGTGGGAGGGCTTTGGTCCGAGCAGTACTTC
CASSLVGGLWSEQYF
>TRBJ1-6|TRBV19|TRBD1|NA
TGTGCCAGTAGGGCCACCGGGACAGCAAATTCACCCCTCCACTTT
CASRATGTANSPLHF
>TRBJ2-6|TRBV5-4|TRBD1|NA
TGTGCCAGCAGCTTAAGGGGACAGGGAATCCTTCTCTCTGGGGCCAACGTCCTGACTTTC
CASSLRGQGILLSGANVLTF
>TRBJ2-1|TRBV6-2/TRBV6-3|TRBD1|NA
TGTGCCAGCAGTACCACCCCGGGACAGGGGGCGGCTGTCAATGAGCAGTTCTTC
CASSTTPGQGAAVNEQFF
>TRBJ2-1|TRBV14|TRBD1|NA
TGTGCCAGCAGCCAAGGGACAGGTAACTGGGATGAGCAGTTCTTC
CASSQGTGNWDEQFF
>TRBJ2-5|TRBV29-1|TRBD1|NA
TGCAGCGTTGTCCCCGGGACAGGGCCCGGGGAGACCCAGTACTTC
CSVVPGTGPGETQYF
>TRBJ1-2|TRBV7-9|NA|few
TGTGCCAGCAGTCAGGGTCCCAACTATGGCTACACCTTC
CASSQGPNYGYTF
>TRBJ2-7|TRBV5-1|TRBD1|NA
TGCGCCAGCAGCTTCGGGACAGGGGGATTTTACGAGCAGTACTTC
CASSFGTGGFYEQYF